The TCR beta chain under discussion was sequenced for a study of blood T cell repertoires in COVID-19. CDR1 is MNHNS, CDR2 SASEGT, per germline. CDR3 length: 17 amino acids. V was clipped by 3 bases and J by 0 bases; unmatched bases: 9. The assay was immunoSEQ multiplex PCR, and TCRdb's table has in-frame clones only and misses some. Of approximately 150,000 clones in the sample, around 86% were seen once. The receptor's source is a man aged 50-59 years who had recovered from COVID-19. The sequenced sample was peripheral blood. The V and J genes are TRBV6-1 and TRBJ1-1, with 8 bases identical to TRBD1. This CDR3 is CASSDPGQGIMNTEAFF. The DNA of the CDR3 is TGTGCCAGCAGTGACCCAGGACAGGGCATCATGAACACTGAAGCTTTCTTT.